Each of the 8 T cell receptor beta chains below was sequenced from the same sample in a study of shared T cell receptors in the human thymus. The protocol was immunoSEQ multiplex PCR, while the TCRdb copy is restricted to in-frame clones and leaves out a portion. The top ten clones hold roughly 0.0094% of a sample with 630,000 or so clones, around 87% of them seen once. The same specimen was also included in a second study, on human thymus T cells.

Sequencing was done on a sample of thymocytes. The receptor source for this set is a boy younger than two with a congenital heart defect.

The V call is TRBV5-5, the J call TRBJ1-5; D is unresolved. This CDR3 contains 14 residues. Germline V gene data show CDR1 as SGHKS and CDR2 as YYEKEE (reference sequence). V dropped 0 bases and J dropped 7 bases, with 11 bases sitting between them. Written as DNA, the CDR3 is TGTGCCAGCAGCTTGGTCGCGGTTCGGCAGCCCCAGCATTTT. Its protein is CASSLVAVRQPQHF.

This chain links TRBV21-1 with TRBJ2-7; the D call TRBD1 from the table was never checked on the DNA. TRBV21-1 is assigned pseudogene status. This CDR3 is 16 amino acids long. The CDR3 protein is CASSKVRDKTPHEQYF. The CDR3 DNA sequence: TGTGCCAGCAGCAAAGTCCGGGACAAGACCCCCCACGAGCAGTACTTC.

The CDR3 DNA follows: TGTGCCAGCAGTTTCAGTGGGACAGATAATTCACCCCTCCACTTT. It specifies CASSFSGTDNSPLHF. The chain combines TRBV28 with TRBJ1-6, with 7 bases identical to TRBD1. Per germline, CDR1 MDHEN and CDR2 SYDVKM. The CDR3 runs to 15 residues. V gave up 3 bases and J gave up 5 bases; unmatched junction bases: 4.

V is TRBV18 and J is TRBJ1-4; tentative D call: TRBD1 (6 bases). CDR3 size: 16 residues. Trimming shortened V by 0 bases and J by 8 bases, and 16 bases separated the two germline ends. Germline CDR1 is KGHSH and CDR2 is LQKENI. CDR3 DNA sequence: TGTGCCAGCTCACCACCGACTCCGGGACACAAAGAAAAACTGTTTTTT. This sequence encodes CASSPPTPGHKEKLFF.

The chain couples TRBV5-3 to TRBJ2-1; 8 bases fit TRBD2. TRBV5-3 qualifies as an ORF whose function is uncertain. The CDR3 length is 15 residues. V shed 4 bases and J 7 bases; nucleotides not matched to a gene: 10. This CDR3 reads CARSPDGRAFNEQFF. The CDR3 nucleotides read TGTGCCAGAAGCCCCGACGGGAGGGCCTTTAATGAGCAGTTCTTC.

The rearrangement links TRBV19 to TRBJ2-6, with 7 bases fitting TRBD2. This CDR3 spans 16 amino acids. V gave up 7 bases and J gave up 3 bases; unmatched junction bases: 9. CDR1 and CDR2 from the germline V gene are LNHDA and SQIVND (reference sequence). CDR3 sequence: CASTRAGVLGANVLTF. The CDR3 DNA sequence: TGTGCCAGTACTCGGGCGGGGGTCCTTGGGGCCAACGTCCTGACTTTC.

The V gene is TRBV6-6, the J gene TRBJ2-7; 7 bases line up with TRBD1. The CDR3 is made up of 14 amino acids. V was pared by 6 bases and J by 2 bases, with 7 bases of the junction left unmatched. Per the germline V gene, CDR1 is MNHNY and CDR2 is SVGAGI (reference sequence). This CDR3 reads CASRRTGSTYEQYF. CDR3 nucleotide sequence: TGTGCCAGCAGACGGACAGGATCTACCTACGAGCAGTACTTC.

The CDR3 loop is CASSPYWGGMNTEAFF. CDR3 in DNA: TGTGCCAGCAGTCCTTATTGGGGGGGGATGAACACTGAAGCTTTCTTT. The chain is built from TRBV28 and TRBJ1-1; D perhaps matches TRBD1 (5 bases). The CDR3 extends over 16 amino acids. Per the germline V gene, CDR1 is MDHEN and CDR2 is SYDVKM. The germline V and J ends were trimmed by 5 bases and 0 bases, with 16 bases remaining between them.